The T cell receptor (beta chain) described here comes from a study of response to subunit inactivated influenza vaccine. Study results and limitations: With each seasonal influenza vaccination, the authors suggested, few new T cells are recruited.

V shed 4 bases and J 4 bases; nucleotides not matched to a gene: 4. The CDR3 is made up of 14 amino acids. CDR1 and CDR2 (germline): SEHNR, FQNEAQ (reference sequence). Remarks on this clonotype: Its specificity is unknown.

TCRdb processed the RT-PCR reads anew with MiXCR; each CDR3 protein has one entry. There are roughly 630,000 distinct CDR3 sequences in the sample; around 15% occur only once, and 6.5% to 8% lies in the top ten. The clonotype was recovered from a man in his forties or fifties who received an inactivated influenza vaccine. The chain joins TRBV7-9 to TRBJ1-1; 9 bases agree with TRBD1. Material: PBMCs from blood, obtained roughly 2 weeks before vaccination. In nucleotides, the CDR3 is TGTGCCAGCAGCTACCGGGACAGGGTCACTGAAGCTTTCTTT. It yields the protein CASSYRDRVTEAFF.